This TCR beta chain is drawn from a study of blood T cell repertoires in COVID-19. Study at large: The United States, Italy and Spain provided the acute and convalescent COVID-19 samples.

The CDR3 totals 15 residues. Trimming cost V 4 bases and J 6 bases, with 17 bases left between them. The germline gives CDR1 KGHSH, CDR2 LQKENI. Some clones are missing from TCRdb's copy, which holds only in-frame ones; the method was immunoSEQ multiplex PCR. The table lists roughly 250,000 clones, more than 75% of them singletons, with 0.95% to 1% in the top ten. The sequence came from a woman between 40 and 50 years old who had recovered from COVID-19. The V and J genes are TRBV18 and TRBJ2-3, with a tentative D call TRBD2 (5 bases). Material for sequencing was peripheral blood. CDR3 residues: CASSQAAAALDTQYF. DNA for the CDR3: TGTGCCAGCTCACAGGCAGCGGCGGCTCTGGATACGCAGTATTTT.